This T cell receptor (beta chain) was obtained from a study of blood T cells in healthy people across ages. Germline V gene sequence: CDR1 SGHDN, CDR2 FVKESK. This CDR3 is built from 15 residues. As concerns this clonotype: Germline is not matched at one junction end, which may reflect a read error.

Next came a second PCR, run for 7 to 11 cycles, which used a sample-barcoded 5' primer along with a J-beta primer mix. Via MiXCR, TCRdb re-called the 5' RACE reads, giving one row per CDR3 protein. The sample holds 650,000 to 1,000,000 distinct CDR3 sequences; 30% to 45% are singletons and the top ten take 10% to 15%. The sequencing input was blood. The clonotype originates from a man younger than 35 in good health. The chain links TRBV14 to TRBJ2-1, with TRBD2 identical over 12 bases. CDR3 in DNA: TGTGTCAGCAGCCAAACTAGCGGGGGGTACAATGAGCAGTTCTTC. Its translation is CVSSQTSGGYNEQFF. The full variable domain, rest sourced from reference TRBV14 and TRBJ2-1, is EAGVTQFPSHSVIEKGQTVTLRCDPISGHDNLYWYRRVMGKEIKFLLHFVKESKQDESGMPNNRFLAERTGGTYSTLKVQPAELEDSGVYFCVSSQTSGGYNEQFFGPGTRLTVL.